This is a list of T cell receptor beta chains from one sample in a study of T cell responses to AZD1222 COVID-19 vaccine. Generated by immunoSEQ multiplex PCR, the TCRdb table keeps only in-frame clones and is missing some. The table shows more than 120,000 clones, with roughly nine tenths occurring only once. Source: peripheral blood, taken 28 days after the second AZD1222 dose. The source of these receptors is an adult who received the AZD1222 COVID-19 vaccine. The conserved cysteine and the conserved F or W are not part of the CDR3 here. Fields, in order: V gene, J gene, CDR3 protein.

V: TRBV4-1
J: TRBJ1-5
CDR3: ASSPDRNQPQH

V: TRBV10-3
J: TRBJ2-2
CDR3: AISESGGILTGELF

V: TRBV6-1
J: TRBJ1-4
CDR3: ASSESRDVNEKLF

V: TRBV6-5
J: TRBJ1-2
CDR3: ASSYSPTYFNYGYT

V: TRBV6-5
J: TRBJ1-6
CDR3: ASSSHRTGPNSPLH

V: TRBV19
J: TRBJ1-3
CDR3: ASSIGANSGNTIY

V: TRBV5-8
J: TRBJ2-1
CDR3: ASSLDPGGEQF

V: TRBV3-1/TRBV3-2
J: TRBJ2-3
CDR3: ASSQGEKDTQY

V: TRBV27
J: TRBJ2-7
CDR3: ASSLAPSSTYEQY

V: TRBV12-5
J: TRBJ1-1
CDR3: ASGSFPVREDTEAF

V: TRBV4-2
J: TRBJ2-1
CDR3: ASSQAGGRNEQF

V: TRBV6-5
J: TRBJ2-1
CDR3: ASSSGTSGRIEQF

V: TRBV5-1
J: TRBJ2-6
CDR3: ASAISGANVLT

V: TRBV19
J: TRBJ1-5
CDR3: ASQYLGLEQPQH

V: TRBV4-2
J: TRBJ2-1
CDR3: ASSPSGYEQF

V: TRBV27
J: TRBJ1-2
CDR3: ASRAQGTSIGYGYT

V: TRBV7-7
J: TRBJ1-1
CDR3: ASSLAENTEAF

V: TRBV6-5
J: TRBJ2-5
CDR3: ASSYGPLGETQY

V: TRBV7-9
J: TRBJ1-2
CDR3: ASSLPGLEGYT

V: TRBV28
J: TRBJ1-6
CDR3: ASSPSSYNSPLH

V: TRBV5-1
J: TRBJ1-4
CDR3: ASRSQASNEKLF

V: TRBV7-8
J: TRBJ1-6
CDR3: ASSVLTGAFQNSPLH

V: TRBV27
J: TRBJ2-2
CDR3: ASSLLRAAGELF